This TCR beta chain was documented in a study of identical twins. Using its own MiXCR run on the 5' RACE reads, TCRdb lists one record per CDR3 protein. The sample yields approximately 500,000 distinct CDR3 sequences, 24% seen once. Donors were all healthy Caucasians. CDR1 and CDR2 (germline): SGDLS, YYNGEE. V trimming: 0 bases; J trimming: 3 bases; junction bases outside the gene matches: 5. CDR3 size: 15 residues. The data also belong to a second study, concerning T cells expressing NK-cell markers. That source reports: HCMV serostatus: seven of eight sequenced donors positive, one negative. More than 5 of the donors carried dominant NKG2C+ clonotypes that took up roughly 1.0-8% of their CD8+ T cells.

The sample comprised CD4+ T cells sorted from blood. The chain joins TRBV9 to TRBJ2-7; 8 nucleotides agree with TRBD2. The sequence was obtained from a woman under 30 in good health. In DNA form, the CDR3 reads TGTGCCAGCAGCGTAGGGTCTAGCGGGTTCTACGAGCAGTACTTC. Amino acid sequence: CASSVGSSGFYEQYF.